Listed below are T cell receptor beta chains from one sample, sequenced in a study of CD8 T cells in ankylosing spondylitis. In TCRdb, the 5' RACE reads were re-called with MiXCR into one record per CDR3 protein. The sample contains about 750,000 distinct CDR3 sequences, 19% of which appear only once. The specimen sequenced was blood, either unsorted or a sorted T cell fraction (not recorded which). Receptor source: a male donor with ankylosing spondylitis. CDR3s include the opening cysteine and the closing phenylalanine or tryptophan. Each record gives: V gene, D gene, J gene, CDR3 length, clone size, CDR3 protein, CDR3 DNA. The D gene is left open where the match is weak. Not every row has a clone size; where given, it reads once, few, many or a size class.

v_gene: TRBV20-1; d_gene: NA; j_gene: TRBJ1-5; len: 12; abundance: few; CDR3aa: CSARNSNQPQHF; CDR3nt: TGCAGTGCTAGAAATAGCAATCAGCCCCAGCATTTT
v_gene: TRBV20-1; d_gene: TRBD2; j_gene: TRBJ2-3; len: 14; abundance: NA; CDR3aa: CSAEPSGSTDTQYF; CDR3nt: TGCAGTGCTGAACCTAGCGGAAGCACAGATACGCAGTATTTT
v_gene: TRBV28; d_gene: TRBD1; j_gene: TRBJ2-7; len: 14; abundance: few; CDR3aa: CASRQAGTVYEQYF; CDR3nt: TGTGCCAGCAGGCAAGCCGGGACAGTTTACGAGCAGTACTTC
v_gene: TRBV12-3/TRBV12-4; d_gene: NA; j_gene: TRBJ2-6; len: 14; abundance: NA; CDR3aa: CASKRNSGTNVLTF; CDR3nt: TGTGCCAGCAAGCGCAACTCTGGGACCAACGTCCTGACTTTC
v_gene: TRBV4-2; d_gene: TRBD2; j_gene: TRBJ2-7; len: 21; abundance: NA; CDR3aa: CASSQDWGLAGVLLGGYEQYF; CDR3nt: TGTGCCAGCAGCCAAGACTGGGGACTAGCGGGAGTTCTGCTTGGGGGGTACGAGCAGTACTTC
v_gene: TRBV11-2; d_gene: NA; j_gene: TRBJ2-4; len: 20; abundance: few; CDR3aa: CASSLDLGARGWGPLNIQYF; CDR3nt: TGTGCCAGCAGCTTAGATCTGGGGGCCAGGGGTTGGGGTCCGCTAAACATTCAGTACTTC
v_gene: TRBV9; d_gene: NA; j_gene: TRBJ2-7; len: 14; abundance: few; CDR3aa: CASSVVEGHGEQYF; CDR3nt: TGTGCCAGCAGCGTAGTAGAAGGGCATGGAGAGCAGTACTTC
v_gene: TRBV9; d_gene: NA; j_gene: TRBJ1-2; len: 15; abundance: few; CDR3aa: CASSVGQALDYGYTF; CDR3nt: TGTGCCAGCAGCGTAGGGCAGGCCCTCGACTATGGCTACACCTTC
v_gene: TRBV9; d_gene: TRBD2; j_gene: TRBJ2-1; len: 16; abundance: few; CDR3aa: CASSPRRDGGASEQFF; CDR3nt: TGTGCCAGCAGCCCCCGACGGGACGGGGGGGCTAGTGAGCAGTTCTTC
v_gene: TRBV10-3; d_gene: NA; j_gene: TRBJ2-3; len: 19; abundance: NA; CDR3aa: CAISELGEGTRNLADTQYF; CDR3nt: TGTGCCATCAGTGAGTTGGGGGAGGGGACACGGAACTTAGCAGATACGCAGTATTTT
v_gene: TRBV29-1; d_gene: NA; j_gene: TRBJ1-1; len: 14; abundance: few; CDR3aa: CSVEDEAGYTEAFF; CDR3nt: TGCAGCGTTGAGGACGAGGCAGGGTACACTGAAGCTTTCTTT
v_gene: TRBV7-9; d_gene: NA; j_gene: TRBJ2-1; len: 13; abundance: NA; CDR3aa: CVAGTFFSNEQFF; CDR3nt: TGTGTCGCCGGGACCTTCTTCTCTAATGAGCAGTTCTTC
v_gene: TRBV7-9; d_gene: NA; j_gene: TRBJ2-5; len: 15; abundance: NA; CDR3aa: CASSLAVLPAETQYF; CDR3nt: TGTGCCAGCAGCTTAGCGGTACTGCCGGCGGAGACCCAGTACTTC
v_gene: TRBV19; d_gene: TRBD1; j_gene: TRBJ2-2; len: 16; abundance: NA; CDR3aa: CASSHSEGAGTGELFF; CDR3nt: TGTGCCAGTAGCCACTCTGAGGGGGCAGGAACCGGGGAGCTGTTTTTT
v_gene: TRBV25-1; d_gene: TRBD2; j_gene: TRBJ2-1; len: 14; abundance: few; CDR3aa: CASASGGVYNEQFF; CDR3nt: TGTGCCAGCGCCAGCGGGGGAGTTTACAATGAGCAGTTCTTC
v_gene: TRBV29-1; d_gene: NA; j_gene: TRBJ1-1; len: 13; abundance: NA; CDR3aa: CSGEGGLEAEAFF; CDR3nt: TGCAGCGGGGAGGGGGGGTTAGAGGCTGAAGCTTTCTTT
v_gene: TRBV24-1; d_gene: NA; j_gene: TRBJ1-1; len: 13; abundance: few; CDR3aa: CATRQTGNTEAFF; CDR3nt: TGTGCCACCAGGCAGACCGGGAACACTGAAGCTTTCTTT
v_gene: TRBV20-1; d_gene: TRBD2; j_gene: TRBJ2-1; len: 17; abundance: NA; CDR3aa: CSASWFTGTSVINEQFF; CDR3nt: TGCAGTGCCTCTTGGTTTACCGGGACTAGCGTAATCAATGAGCAGTTCTTC
v_gene: TRBV14; d_gene: TRBD2; j_gene: TRBJ2-7; len: 14; abundance: few; CDR3aa: CASSLMASGSKQYF; CDR3nt: TGTGCCAGCAGCCTTATGGCTAGCGGGAGTAAGCAGTACTTC
v_gene: TRBV12-3/TRBV12-4; d_gene: NA; j_gene: TRBJ2-2; len: 15; abundance: NA; CDR3aa: CASSPAGLTTGELFF; CDR3nt: TGTGCCAGCAGTCCCGCCGGACTTACCACCGGGGAGCTGTTTTTT
v_gene: TRBV2; d_gene: TRBD2; j_gene: TRBJ2-1; len: 15; abundance: NA; CDR3aa: CASNPSGSSYNEQFF; CDR3nt: TGTGCCAGCAACCCGAGCGGGAGCTCCTACAATGAGCAGTTCTTC
v_gene: TRBV5-5; d_gene: NA; j_gene: TRBJ2-7; len: 13; abundance: NA; CDR3aa: CASSAGHSYEQYF; CDR3nt: TGTGCCAGCAGCGCGGGACATTCCTACGAGCAGTACTTC
v_gene: TRBV29-1; d_gene: TRBD2; j_gene: TRBJ2-1; len: 18; abundance: many; CDR3aa: CSVVLFRTSSRGYNEQFF; CDR3nt: TGCAGCGTTGTGCTGTTTAGGACTAGTTCCCGGGGATACAATGAGCAGTTCTTC
v_gene: TRBV3-1; d_gene: TRBD2; j_gene: TRBJ2-7; len: 15; abundance: NA; CDR3aa: CASSHDSGSSYEQYF; CDR3nt: TGTGCCAGCAGCCACGATAGCGGGAGCTCCTACGAGCAGTACTTC
v_gene: TRBV7-2; d_gene: TRBD2; j_gene: TRBJ2-2; len: 17; abundance: NA; CDR3aa: CASSQGLAGGATGELFF; CDR3nt: TGTGCCAGCAGCCAGGGACTAGCGGGAGGTGCAACCGGGGAGCTGTTTTTT
v_gene: TRBV6-1; d_gene: NA; j_gene: TRBJ2-5; len: 15; abundance: NA; CDR3aa: CASSEAGWSKETQYF; CDR3nt: TGTGCCAGCAGTGAAGCGGGATGGTCCAAAGAGACCCAGTACTTC
v_gene: TRBV14; d_gene: NA; j_gene: TRBJ2-5; len: 14; abundance: NA; CDR3aa: CASSQERNQETQYF; CDR3nt: TGTGCCAGCAGCCAAGAACGGAATCAAGAGACCCAGTACTTC
v_gene: TRBV28; d_gene: NA; j_gene: TRBJ1-5; len: 17; abundance: NA; CDR3aa: CASSLVGGADSNQPQHF; CDR3nt: TGTGCCAGCAGTTTAGTGGGGGGGGCGGATAGCAATCAGCCCCAGCATTTT
v_gene: TRBV7-3; d_gene: TRBD2; j_gene: TRBJ2-3; len: 19; abundance: NA; CDR3aa: CASSLTVRGGLTSTDTQYF; CDR3nt: TGTGCCAGCAGCTTAACGGTTCGCGGGGGACTTACTAGCACAGATACGCAGTATTTT
v_gene: TRBV27; d_gene: TRBD2; j_gene: TRBJ2-1; len: 15; abundance: few; CDR3aa: CASNPGTSGRGEQFF; CDR3nt: TGTGCCAGCAATCCCGGGACTAGCGGGAGAGGAGAGCAGTTCTTC
v_gene: TRBV27; d_gene: TRBD2; j_gene: TRBJ2-2; len: 17; abundance: few; CDR3aa: CASSGTSGFRVAGELFF; CDR3nt: TGTGCCAGCAGTGGGACTAGCGGGTTCAGGGTCGCCGGGGAGCTGTTTTTT
v_gene: TRBV28; d_gene: TRBD1; j_gene: TRBJ2-5; len: 17; abundance: few; CDR3aa: CASSPRTGGSWGETQYF; CDR3nt: TGTGCCAGCAGTCCCAGGACAGGGGGATCGTGGGGGGAGACCCAGTACTTC
v_gene: TRBV4-2; d_gene: TRBD1; j_gene: TRBJ2-7; len: 14; abundance: many; CDR3aa: CASSQEGQTYEQYF; CDR3nt: TGTGCCAGCAGCCAAGAGGGACAGACCTACGAGCAGTACTTC
v_gene: TRBV10-3; d_gene: TRBD1; j_gene: TRBJ2-7; len: 13; abundance: NA; CDR3aa: CAIKTQGTDEQYF; CDR3nt: TGTGCCATCAAAACACAGGGGACCGACGAGCAGTACTTC
v_gene: TRBV2; d_gene: TRBD1; j_gene: TRBJ2-2; len: 14; abundance: NA; CDR3aa: CASSQDRVNGELFF; CDR3nt: TGTGCCAGCAGTCAGGACAGGGTGAACGGGGAGCTGTTTTTT
v_gene: TRBV12-3/TRBV12-4; d_gene: TRBD2; j_gene: TRBJ2-5; len: 13; abundance: few; CDR3aa: CASRTSLGETQYF; CDR3nt: TGTGCCAGCAGGACTAGCCTGGGCGAGACCCAGTACTTC
v_gene: TRBV12-3/TRBV12-4; d_gene: NA; j_gene: TRBJ2-6; len: 16; abundance: many; CDR3aa: CASSQVGLSGANVLTF; CDR3nt: TGTGCCAGCAGCCAGGTCGGGCTGTCTGGGGCCAACGTCCTGACTTTC
v_gene: TRBV20-1; d_gene: NA; j_gene: TRBJ1-6; len: 13; abundance: NA; CDR3aa: CSAGGGYNSPLHF; CDR3nt: TGCAGTGCCGGGGGGGGTTATAATTCACCCCTCCACTTT
v_gene: TRBV6-1; d_gene: NA; j_gene: TRBJ2-2; len: 18; abundance: NA; CDR3aa: CASRNRGGGRMNTGELFF; CDR3nt: TGTGCCAGCAGGAACAGGGGAGGGGGACGGATGAACACCGGGGAGCTGTTTTTT
v_gene: TRBV5-6; d_gene: NA; j_gene: TRBJ1-1; len: 13; abundance: NA; CDR3aa: CASSLDFYTEAFF; CDR3nt: TGTGCCAGCAGCTTGGACTTCTACACTGAAGCTTTCTTT
v_gene: TRBV30; d_gene: TRBD2; j_gene: TRBJ2-1; len: 14; abundance: NA; CDR3aa: CAWSSGRVLNEQFF; CDR3nt: TGTGCCTGGAGTAGCGGGAGGGTCCTCAATGAGCAGTTCTTC
v_gene: TRBV4-3; d_gene: NA; j_gene: TRBJ2-7; len: 17; abundance: NA; CDR3aa: CASSQGETGGFPYEQYF; CDR3nt: TGCGCCAGCAGCCAAGGGGAAACGGGGGGCTTCCCCTACGAGCAGTACTTC
v_gene: TRBV6-1; d_gene: TRBD2; j_gene: TRBJ2-7; len: 17; abundance: NA; CDR3aa: CASSPPGLAGASYEQYF; CDR3nt: TGTGCCAGCAGCCCTCCGGGACTAGCGGGAGCCTCCTACGAGCAGTACTTC
v_gene: TRBV11-2; d_gene: NA; j_gene: TRBJ2-1; len: 10; abundance: many; CDR3aa: CASSENTRFF; CDR3nt: TGTGCCAGCAGCGAAAATACCAGGTTCTTC